The entry below describes one T cell receptor beta chain. The CDR3 has 15 residues. The germline V gene has CDR1 MNHEY and CDR2 SMNVEV (reference sequence). The V and J ends lost 5 bases and 4 bases respectively, with 15 bases between them. This specimen comes from a study of beta chain features in type 1 diabetes. All of the isolated RNA was reverse transcribed, so expressed TCRB transcripts were sequenced. Produced via immunoSEQ multiplex PCR; TCRdb's table is partial and in-frame only. The sample includes tens of thousands of clones, over 50% of them seen just once. The V and J genes are TRBV27 and TRBJ2-1; D might be TRBD1 (6 bases). This TCR was sampled from a woman between 18 and 30 years old in good health. The specimen sequenced was Tregs from blood. The CDR3 protein is CASSTTGGRYNEQFF. The CDR3 DNA reads TGTGCCAGCAGTACGACAGGCGGAAGGTACAATGAGCAGTTCTTC.